This TCR beta chain was retrieved from a study of T cell responses to AZD1222 COVID-19 vaccine. Regarding the study as a whole: Targeting of unmutated variant regions was reportedly seen in nearly half of spike-specific TCRs. In a largely white British group with more females than males, clonal diversity was possibly underestimated. At 160-218 and 743-854, vaccine-associated CD4 TCRs were dominant, and they spanned spike. Seropositive AZD1222 recipients at baseline numbered only six or seven.

On this clone: Its antigen is not known.

CDR1 is SGHTA, CDR2 FQGNSA, per germline. CDR3 length equals 14 residues. The V gene lost 1 base and the J gene lost 1 base, with 5 bases spanning the gap. Clones were read by immunoSEQ multiplex PCR, and TCRdb kept only the in-frame ones, dropping some. The table lists about 120,000 clones, around 93% of them singletons. The sample in question was peripheral blood, obtained 28 days after the second AZD1222 dose. The receptor was derived from an adult who received the AZD1222 COVID-19 vaccine. The gene calls are TRBV7-2 and TRBJ1-3, with D unclear. The CDR3 DNA follows: TGTGCCAGCAGCTTAGGGGTTTCTGGAAACACCATATATTTT. This gives the protein CASSLGVSGNTIYF. Full variable domain (remainder filled in from reference TRBV7-2 and TRBJ1-3): GAGVSQSPSNKVTEKGKDVELRCDPISGHTALYWYRQSLGQGLEFLIYFQGNSAPDKSGLPSDRFSAERTGGSVSTLTIQRTQQEDSAVYLCASSLGVSGNTIYFGEGSWLTVV.